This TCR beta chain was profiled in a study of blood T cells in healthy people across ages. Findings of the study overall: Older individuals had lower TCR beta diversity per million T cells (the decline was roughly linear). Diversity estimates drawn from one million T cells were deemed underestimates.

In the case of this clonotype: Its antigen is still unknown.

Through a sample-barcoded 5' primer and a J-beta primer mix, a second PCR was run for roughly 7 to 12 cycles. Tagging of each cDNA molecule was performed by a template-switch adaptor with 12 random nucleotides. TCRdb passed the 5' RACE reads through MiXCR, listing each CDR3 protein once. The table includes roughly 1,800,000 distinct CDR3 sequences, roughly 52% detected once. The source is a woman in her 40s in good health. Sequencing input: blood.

CDR3 DNA sequence: TGTGCCACCAGTGGACAGGACAGCTCCTACGAGCAGTACTTC. The encoded protein is CATSGQDSSYEQYF. The V call is TRBV24-1, the J call TRBJ2-7, with D possibly matching TRBD1 (6 bases). The V and J ends lost 5 bases and 0 bases respectively, with 10 bases between them. Germline assignment: CDR1 KGHDR and CDR2 SFDVKD. The CDR3 is made up of 14 amino acids.